Following are 8 T cell receptor beta chains from one sample sequenced in a study of blood T cell repertoires in COVID-19. TCRdb keeps only in-frame clones here, not all; method: immunoSEQ multiplex PCR. The sample includes 150,000 or so clones, around 85% of them seen just once. The sequenced material came from peripheral blood. The origin of the receptors is a man aged 55 to 69 with active or convalescent COVID-19.

The CDR3 DNA follows: TGTGCCAGCAGCCGAGAGACGAGGGCCGCGACTAACTATGGCTACACCTTC. As protein: CASSRETRAATNYGYTF. The chain is built from TRBV3-1 (or the pseudogene TRBV3-2) and TRBJ1-2, with unresolved D. CDR1 and CDR2 from the germline V gene are LGHDT and YNNKEL (reference sequence). The CDR3 has 17 amino acids. V lost 4 bases, J lost 0 bases, and 18 bases lay in between.

This clone has a count of ten or more. The chain uses TRBV5-1 and TRBJ2-5; 7 nucleotides line up with TRBD1. V lost 4 bases, J lost 2 bases, and 8 bases stayed unmatched. Germline values: CDR1 SGHRS, CDR2 YFSETQ. The CDR3 sequence is 15 residues long. CDR3 sequence: CASSPLNRGQETQYF. The CDR3 DNA reads TGCGCCAGCAGCCCGCTCAACAGGGGTCAAGAGACCCAGTACTTC. Variable domain in full (rest from reference TRBV5-1 and TRBJ2-5): KAGVTQTPRYLIKTRGQQVTLSCSPISGHRSVSWYQQTPGQGLQFLFEYFSETQRNKGNFPGRFSGRQFSNSRSEMNVSTLELGDSALYLCASSPLNRGQETQYFGPGTRLLVL.

This rearrangement joins TRBV19 to TRBJ2-2; D not certain. V was cut by 5 bases and J by 8 bases, with 9 bases left in between. Germline-derived CDR1 and CDR2 are LNHDA and SQIVND (reference sequence). This CDR3 region has 12 residues. The CDR3 reads CASSLAAGELFF. The CDR3 coding sequence is TGTGCCAGTAGTCTTGCCGCGGGGGAGCTGTTTTTT.

The gene calls are TRBV7-6 and TRBJ1-2; D gene uncertain. Germline V gives CDR1 SGHVS, CDR2 FNYEAQ. Trimming cost V 5 bases and J 6 bases, with 13 bases left between them. This CDR3 comprises 13 residues. The CDR3 bases are TGTGCCAGCAGCCCGGGAAGGGATAATGGCTACACCTTC. It translates to CASSPGRDNGYTF.

The chain recombines TRBV4-1 with TRBJ2-7, with D perhaps matching TRBD2 (5 bases). Germline CDR1 MGHRA, CDR2 YSYEKL. V lost 4 bases and J 7 bases, leaving 17 bases between the germline ends. The CDR3 is made up of 14 amino acids. The CDR3 spells CASSRTGSNWEQYF. The CDR3 DNA reads TGCGCCAGCAGCCGGACGGGGTCCAACTGGGAGCAGTACTTC.

As DNA, the CDR3 is TGTGCCAGCAGCGCCCCGAGCGGGGGGGCCGCTAACTATGGCTACACCTTC. It specifies CASSAPSGGAANYGYTF. The chain combines TRBV13 with TRBJ1-2; the D gene is possibly TRBD1 (6 bases). V lost 5 bases to trimming and J lost 0 bases, with 19 bases between them. The CDR3 is made up of 17 amino acids. The germline V gene has CDR1 PRHDT and CDR2 FYEKMQ (reference sequence).

V and J are TRBV12-3 or TRBV12-4 and TRBJ1-2; D is undetermined. The ends were cut back, 8 bases at V and 0 bases at J, with 10 bases in the middle. The CDR3 runs 13 residues. The CDR3 DNA sequence: TGTGCCAGCGGCCTAGCTACTAACTATGGCTACACCTTC. It translates to CASGLATNYGYTF.

This clone was seen a few times. The chain links TRBV7-7 to TRBJ2-5; perhaps TRBD2 as D (6 bases). V was trimmed by 2 bases and J by 4 bases, leaving 14 bases between them. The CDR3 covers 15 residues. Germline V gene lookup returns CDR1 SSHAT and CDR2 FNYEAQ (reference sequence). The CDR3 loop reads CASSLIRAEGETQYF. CDR3 nucleotides: TGTGCCAGCAGCTTAATTCGAGCGGAGGGAGAGACCCAGTACTTC. The entire variable domain, with the rest obtained from reference TRBV7-7 and TRBJ2-5, is as follows: GAGVSQSPRYKVTKRGQDVTLRCDPISSHATLYWYQQALGQGPEFLTYFNYEAQPDKSGLPSDRFSAERPEGSISTLTIQRTEQRDSAMYRCASSLIRAEGETQYFGPGTRLLVL.